This T cell receptor beta chain was obtained from a study of blood T cell repertoires in COVID-19. Turning to the study itself: Samples came from the United States, Italy and Spain, spanning acute and convalescent COVID-19. Sample material is recorded as cDNA or gDNA derived from T cells, B-cell-depleted T cells, or PBMCs.

Original processing notes: Estimation of nucleated cell counts relied on the amplification of reference gene primers. TCRdb's copy holds only in-frame clones and misses some; the assay was immunoSEQ multiplex PCR. The DNA was the basis for D and trimming; V, J and clone size are from that table. Found here are 95,000 or so clones, approximately 87% of them singletons; the top ten hold about a sixth. Unmatched junction bases numbered 8, after V lost 7 bases and J lost 6 bases. This CDR3 is 14 amino acids long. Germline loops: CDR1 SGHRS, CDR2 YFSETQ. Sample: peripheral blood. The receptor was derived from a human donor in a cohort sampled during active COVID-19. The chain links TRBV5-1 to TRBJ2-1; TRBD2 agrees at 9 bases. CDR3 region: CASGGAGGFNEQFF. The DNA for the CDR3 is TGCGCCAGCGGAGGAGCGGGGGGTTTCAATGAGCAGTTCTTC.